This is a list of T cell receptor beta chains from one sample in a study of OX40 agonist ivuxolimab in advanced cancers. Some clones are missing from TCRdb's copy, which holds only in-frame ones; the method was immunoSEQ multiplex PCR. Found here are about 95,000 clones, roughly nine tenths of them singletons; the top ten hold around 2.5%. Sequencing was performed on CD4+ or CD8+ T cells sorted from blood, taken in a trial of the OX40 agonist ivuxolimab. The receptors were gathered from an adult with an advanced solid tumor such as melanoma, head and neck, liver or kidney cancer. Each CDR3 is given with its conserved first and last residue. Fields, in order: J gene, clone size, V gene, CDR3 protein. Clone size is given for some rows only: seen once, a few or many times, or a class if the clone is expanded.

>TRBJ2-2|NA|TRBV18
CASSSTGTGTNTGELFF
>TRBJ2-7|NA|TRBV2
CASRMTSETYEQYF
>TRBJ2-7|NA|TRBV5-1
CASSSRTSGAYEQYF
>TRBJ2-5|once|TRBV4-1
CASSLTYQETQYF
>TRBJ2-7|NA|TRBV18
CASSPGTGGNEQYF
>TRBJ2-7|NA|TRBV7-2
CASTLMQGAYEQYF
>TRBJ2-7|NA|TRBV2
CASRAGSSYEQYF
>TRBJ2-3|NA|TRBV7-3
CASSTSSGTSLDTQYF
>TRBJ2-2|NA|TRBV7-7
CASSLGIAGNTGELFF
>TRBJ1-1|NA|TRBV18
CASSRDRGYTEAFF
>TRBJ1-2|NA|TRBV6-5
CASSSRDRDGYTF
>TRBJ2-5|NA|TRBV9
CASSASSGRAWETQYF
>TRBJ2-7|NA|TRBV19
CASSLSGSYEQYF
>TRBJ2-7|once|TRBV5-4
CASSLSGSSYEQYF
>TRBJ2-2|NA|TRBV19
CASRPGTANTGELFF
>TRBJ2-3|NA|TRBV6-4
CASSRTGADTQYF
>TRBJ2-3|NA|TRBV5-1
CASSSRGGPSTDTQYF
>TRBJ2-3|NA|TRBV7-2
CASSRTTRSGTDTQYF
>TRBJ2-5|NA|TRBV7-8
CASSSGGGSFGETQYF
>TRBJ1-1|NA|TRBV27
CASLLAGGQLNTEAFF
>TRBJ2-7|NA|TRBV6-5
CASSYAARGSYEQYF
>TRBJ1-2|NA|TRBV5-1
CASSLARDYGYTF
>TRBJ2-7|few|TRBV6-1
CASSERVLDVYF
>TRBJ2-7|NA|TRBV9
CASSEGLAGMGREQYF
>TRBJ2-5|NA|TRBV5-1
CASSGTVTLETQYF
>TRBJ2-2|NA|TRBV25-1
CASSGAGPSTGELFF
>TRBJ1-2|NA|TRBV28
CASSRVGTGTYGYTF
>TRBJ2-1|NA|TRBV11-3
CASSLPPGGGRGNEQFF
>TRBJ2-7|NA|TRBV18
CASSRLVYYEQYF
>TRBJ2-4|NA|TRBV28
CASSSVAGVAKNIQYF
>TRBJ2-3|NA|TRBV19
CASSATGTQYF
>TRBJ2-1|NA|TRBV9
CASSVAPDRYNEQFF
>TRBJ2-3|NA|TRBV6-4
CASSDSPGLLSLSRDTQYF
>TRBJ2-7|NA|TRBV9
CASSVATGNRYEQYF
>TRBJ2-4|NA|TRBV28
CASSLVRTQNIQYF